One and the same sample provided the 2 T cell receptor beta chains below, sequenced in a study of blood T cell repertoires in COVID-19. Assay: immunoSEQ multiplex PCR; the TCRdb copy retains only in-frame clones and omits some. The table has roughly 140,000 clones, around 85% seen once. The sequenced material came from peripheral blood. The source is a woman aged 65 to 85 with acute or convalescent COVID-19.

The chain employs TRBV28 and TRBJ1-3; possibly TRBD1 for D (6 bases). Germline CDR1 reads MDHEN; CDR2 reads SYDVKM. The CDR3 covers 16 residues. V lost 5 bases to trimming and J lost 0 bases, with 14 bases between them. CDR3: CASSPYGQTSGNTIYF. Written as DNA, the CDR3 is TGTGCCAGCAGTCCCTACGGACAGACCTCTGGAAACACCATATATTTT.

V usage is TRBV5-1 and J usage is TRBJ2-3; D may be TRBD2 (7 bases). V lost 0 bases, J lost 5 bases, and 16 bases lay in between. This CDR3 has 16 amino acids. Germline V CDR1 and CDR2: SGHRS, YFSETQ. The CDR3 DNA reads TGCGCCAGCAGCTTGGCCCCGGGGGGCTACGGAGATACGCAGTATTTT. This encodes CASSLAPGGYGDTQYF. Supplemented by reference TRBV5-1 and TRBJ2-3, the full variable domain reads KAGVTQTPRYLIKTRGQQVTLSCSPISGHRSVSWYQQTPGQGLQFLFEYFSETQRNKGNFPGRFSGRQFSNSRSEMNVSTLELGDSALYLCASSLAPGGYGDTQYFGPGTRLTVL.